This is a list of T cell receptor beta chains from one sample in a study of blood T cell repertoires in COVID-19. Here immunoSEQ multiplex PCR was the method, and the copy in TCRdb shows in-frame clones only, minus some. Of about 35,000 clones listed, 80% to 90% were seen once; the top ten hold 10%. Sequenced sample: peripheral blood. These receptors were obtained from an elderly man with active COVID-19. CDR3s include the opening cysteine and the closing phenylalanine or tryptophan. Each record gives: CDR3 length, V gene, J gene, clone size, D gene, CDR3 DNA, CDR3 protein. The D gene is left open where the match is weak. Some rows mark clone size as missing; the rest say once, few, many or name a class of expanded clone.

16	TRBV11-2	TRBJ2-5	.	TRBD2	TGTGCCAGCAGCCATATGGCGCTACTAGCGCAAGAGACCCAGTACTTC	CASSHMALLAQETQYF
16	TRBV24-1	TRBJ2-3	.	TRBD2	TGTGCCACCAGGGGGACTAGCGGGAGAAGTGCAGATACGCAGTATTTT	CATRGTSGRSADTQYF
16	TRBV28	TRBJ1-5	.	TRBD1	TGTGCCAGCAGCCGGACTCAGGGGGTAGCGAATCAGCCCCAGCATTTT	CASSRTQGVANQPQHF
14	TRBV29-1	TRBJ2-3	.	TRBD2	TGCAGCGTTGCCGGCGGGAGGGCCACAGATACGCAGTATTTT	CSVAGGRATDTQYF
14	TRBV6-6	TRBJ2-7	.	.	TGTGCCAGCAGTTACGAGGGGGTGTCTTACGAGCAGTACTTC	CASSYEGVSYEQYF
15	TRBV16	TRBJ1-2	.	.	TGTGCCAGCAGCCAAGTGACAGGCCTTAACTATGGCTACACCTTC	CASSQVTGLNYGYTF
13	TRBV2	TRBJ1-5	.	TRBD1	TGTGCCAGCGATTTTACAGGGGATCAGCCCCAGCATTTT	CASDFTGDQPQHF
14	TRBV6-5	TRBJ1-1	few	TRBD1	TGTGCCAGCAGTTATTCGGGACAGATCACTGAAGCTTTCTTT	CASSYSGQITEAFF
12	TRBV11-2	TRBJ1-4	.	TRBD1	TGTGCCAGCAGCCGACAGGGTGAAAAACTGTTTTTT	CASSRQGEKLFF
15	TRBV5-1	TRBJ2-1	.	TRBD2	TGCGCCAGCAGCTTGGAACTAGCGGGAGGGGGTGAGCAGTTCTTC	CASSLELAGGGEQFF
17	TRBV28	TRBJ2-3	.	.	TGTGCCAGCAGCAAGGGACTTGCGGACGTGGGGACAGATACGCAGTATTTT	CASSKGLADVGTDTQYF
14	TRBV9	TRBJ1-6	medium-sized	TRBD1	TGTGCCAGCAGCGTAGGGGACAGGGCTTCACCCCTCCACTTT	CASSVGDRASPLHF
14	TRBV15	TRBJ2-5	.	.	TGTGCCACCAGCAATCGGGCAGGGCGAGAGACCCAGTACTTC	CATSNRAGRETQYF
12	TRBV27	TRBJ2-5	.	TRBD2	TGTGCCAGCAGTTTACCCGGGGGGGCCCAGTACTTC	CASSLPGGAQYF
13	TRBV28	TRBJ1-1	.	.	TGTGCCAGCAGGGTTGCGCGGTGGCGGGAAGCTTTCTTT	CASRVARWREAFF
16	TRBV5-6	TRBJ2-3	.	TRBD2	TGTGCCGGGGGGACTAGCGGGAGAGGAGTCGCAGATACGCAGTATTTT	CAGGTSGRGVADTQYF